This TCR beta chain was documented in a study of blood T cells in healthy people across ages. General observations from the study: A roughly linear age-dependent decrease characterized TCR beta diversity per million T cells.

For this clonotype: Its antigen is undetermined.

Germline assignment: CDR1 MNHEY and CDR2 SMNVEV (reference sequence). This CDR3 has 14 residues. A second PCR, run for roughly 7 to 11 cycles, used a sample-barcoded 5' primer plus a J-beta primer mix. The yield of each sample was at least 2.5 million CDR3-containing paired-end reads. TCRdb fed the 5' RACE reads into MiXCR, producing one record per CDR3 protein. The sample has 2 million or so distinct CDR3 sequences; 40% to 55% are singletons. Sequencing was done on a sample of blood. The rearrangement joins TRBV27 to TRBJ2-7; 9 nucleotides line up with TRBD1. TRBJ2-5 matches the DNA end more closely, so the J call is doubtful. The receptor comes from a woman in her 40s in good health. The CDR3 nucleotides read TGTGCCAGCAGCCTACAGGGGGCGGGAAAGACCCAGTACTTC. Its protein is CASSLQGAGKTQYF.